These 26 T cell receptor beta chains originate from one sample sequenced in a study of blood T cell repertoires in COVID-19. Clones were sequenced by immunoSEQ multiplex PCR, and TCRdb holds only the in-frame ones, with some missing. The profile shows a few hundred thousand clones, over 80% of them singletons. Sequences were obtained from PBMCs or T cells enriched from blood (not recorded which). These receptors originate from a woman aged 45 to 65 who had recovered from COVID-19.

This CDR3 is CASRTNRGYGYTF. For the CDR3, the DNA is TGTGCCAGCAGAACAAACAGGGGCTATGGCTACACCTTC. The chain uses TRBV28 and TRBJ1-2; TRBD1 matches at 7 bases. Germline assignment: CDR1 MDHEN and CDR2 SYDVKM. Trimming at V came to 6 bases and at J to 4 bases, leaving 5 bases not matched to a gene. The CDR3 contains 13 residues.

CDR3 in amino acids: CASSLAGDRVEKLFF. In DNA form, the CDR3 reads TGCGCCAGCAGCTTGGCGGGGGACAGGGTTGAAAAACTGTTTTTT. This chain links TRBV5-1 with TRBJ1-4; TRBD1 aligns across 9 bases. Germline V lookup: CDR1 SGHRS, CDR2 YFSETQ. The CDR3 has 15 residues. Unmatched junction bases numbered 4, after V lost 0 bases and J lost 7 bases.

The chain is built from TRBV6-4 and TRBJ2-2, with TRBD1 as a possible D gene (5 bases). The CDR3 has 13 residues. Per the germline V gene, CDR1 is MRHNA and CDR2 is SNTAGT. V was pared by 6 bases and J by 5 bases, with 10 bases between. Here the CDR3 DNA reads TGTGCCAGCAGCGTTCAGGGTACCGGGGAGCTGTTTTTT. Its protein product is CASSVQGTGELFF.

This chain joins TRBV4-2 and TRBJ2-5; no clear D. Germline V gene sequence: CDR1 LGHNA, CDR2 YNFKEQ. This CDR3 region has 14 residues. V was pared by 1 base and J by 5 bases, with 11 bases between. The CDR3, as DNA: TGTGCCAGCAGCCAAGGAGATAAAACCGAGACCCAGTACTTC. This codes for CASSQGDKTETQYF.

The rearrangement joins TRBV15 to TRBJ1-6, with unresolved D. Trimming removed 5 bases from V and 7 bases from J, with 15 bases in between. Per germline, CDR1 LNHNV and CDR2 YYDKDF (reference sequence). The CDR3 extends over 15 amino acids. The CDR3 DNA sequence: TGTGCCACCAGCTTAAGCCTCGGAGGGAATTCACCCCTCCACTTT. Translated, it gives CATSLSLGGNSPLHF.

The chain uses TRBV19 and TRBJ2-3; no definite D call. This CDR3 has 14 residues. CDR1 LNHDA and CDR2 SQIVND come from the germline V gene (reference sequence). V gave up 2 bases and J gave up 6 bases, with 12 bases separating them. The CDR3 is CASSIHAVGDTQYF. The CDR3 DNA follows: TGTGCCAGTAGTATACACGCGGTTGGGGATACGCAGTATTTT.

The V and J genes are TRBV5-6 and TRBJ2-7; D unresolved. The CDR3 spans 13 residues. CDR1 is SGHDT, CDR2 YYEEEE, per germline. Trimming stripped 1 base from V and 5 bases from J, with 10 bases between. The CDR3 loop is CASSLWWLDEQYF. Here the CDR3 DNA reads TGTGCCAGCAGCTTGTGGTGGCTCGACGAGCAGTACTTC. The whole variable domain, remainder taken from reference TRBV5-6 and TRBJ2-7, is DAGVTQSPTHLIKTRGQQVTLRCSPKSGHDTVSWYQQALGQGPQFIFQYYEEEERQRGNFPDRFSGHQFPNYSSELNVNALLLGDSALYLCASSLWWLDEQYFGPGTRLTVT.

V and J are TRBV10-3 and TRBJ2-6; 7 positions agree with TRBD1. V lost 10 bases, J lost 1 base, and 7 bases stayed unmatched. CDR3 length: 15 residues. Germline CDR1 is ENHRY and CDR2 is SYGVKD. CDR3 in DNA: TGTGCCAGTCGGGACAGCTCTTCTGGGGCCAACGTCCTGACTTTC. Protein product: CASRDSSSGANVLTF.

This chain uses TRBV4-1 with TRBJ1-4, with 7 bases aligning to TRBD1. Germline V gene sequence: CDR1 MGHRA, CDR2 YSYEKL. The CDR3 has 16 residues. J lost 8 bases, V lost 0 bases, and 9 bases had no gene match. The CDR3 sequence: CASSQESGQEYEKLFF. The CDR3 DNA sequence: TGCGCCAGCAGCCAAGAAAGCGGACAGGAATACGAAAAACTGTTTTTT.

In the case of this clone: Germline and junction disagree at one end, which may indicate a read error. The gene calls are TRBV9 and TRBJ2-7, with 10 bases matching TRBD2. The germline gives CDR1 SGDLS, CDR2 YYNGEE. The CDR3 is 13 residues long. CDR3: CASSVGPAGGQVF. In DNA form, the CDR3 reads TGTGCCAGCAGCGTAGGGCCAGCGGGAGGGCAGGTCTTC.

V usage is TRBV4-3 and J usage is TRBJ1-2; tentatively, D is TRBD1 (5 bases). The CDR3 has 14 residues. Trimming took 8 bases from V and 12 from J, leaving 25 bases between them. CDR1 LGHNA and CDR2 YSLEER come from the germline V gene. CDR3 region: CASGNRSPVQRHTF. As DNA, the CDR3 is TGCGCCAGCGGCAACAGGTCGCCCGTCCAACGGCACACCTTC.

This clone appeared a few times. The chain is built from TRBV4-2 and TRBJ2-2; 7 bases map to TRBD2. Germline assignment: CDR1 LGHNA and CDR2 YNFKEQ. The CDR3 has 15 residues. Losses at the gene ends were 8 bases for V and 1 base for J; bases not matched to a gene: 7. For the CDR3, the DNA is TGTGCCAGCGGAAGAAGCGGGGAGAACACCGGGGAGCTGTTTTTT. Protein product: CASGRSGENTGELFF.

The V and J genes are TRBV3-1 (or the pseudogene TRBV3-2) and TRBJ2-7, with D tentatively TRBD2 (6 bases). V lost 1 base to trimming and J lost 4 bases, with 14 bases between them. CDR3 length: 15 residues. The germline V gene has CDR1 LGHDT and CDR2 YNNKEL (reference sequence). The CDR3 here is CASSQGNGGTYEQYF. CDR3 nucleotide sequence: TGTGCCAGCAGCCAAGGTAACGGCGGGACTTACGAGCAGTACTTC.

This clone was found a few times. V gene TRBV28 combines with J gene TRBJ1-1; TRBD1 matches 7 bases. CDR1 and CDR2 (germline): MDHEN, SYDVKM. Trimming at V came to 2 bases and at J to 3 bases, leaving 0 bases not matched to a gene. The length of the CDR3 is 13 residues. The CDR3 spells CASSLRGHTEAFF. Here the CDR3 DNA reads TGTGCCAGCAGTTTAAGGGGGCACACTGAAGCTTTCTTT.

The chain couples TRBV7-8 to TRBJ2-3, with D possibly TRBD1 on 5 matching bases. The CDR3 is 16 residues long. V lost 1 base and J 0 bases, leaving 11 bases between the germline ends. In germline, CDR1 is SGHVS, CDR2 FQNEAQ. CDR3 nucleotide sequence: TGTGCCAGCAGCTTAGGCAGGGCACTTAGCACAGATACGCAGTATTTT. Translating gives CASSLGRALSTDTQYF.

This chain connects TRBV6-5 to TRBJ1-3; D gene ambiguous. The CDR3 is 16 residues long. Trimming pared 2 bases from V and 0 bases from J, leaving 11 bases between. CDR1 and CDR2 from the germline V gene are MNHEY and SVGAGI. CDR3 sequence: CASSYDGASSGNTIYF. CDR3 DNA sequence: TGTGCCAGCAGTTACGACGGAGCCAGCTCTGGAAACACCATATATTTT.

The chain uses TRBV6-5 and TRBJ1-3; D perhaps matches TRBD1 (6 bases). The length of the CDR3 is 11 residues. V lost 11 bases, J lost 4 bases, and 9 bases lay in between. Germline CDR1 MNHEY, CDR2 SVGAGI. DNA of the CDR3: TGTGCCGCCGGGACAGGAAACACCATATATTTT. Amino acids: CAAGTGNTIYF.

V and J are TRBV7-2 and TRBJ2-2; 7 positions match TRBD2. Per germline, CDR1 SGHTA and CDR2 FQGNSA. V shed 1 base and J 5 bases; nucleotides not matched to a gene: 4. This CDR3 contains 15 residues. CDR3 sequence reads: CASSLGASGTGELFF. CDR3 nucleotides: TGTGCCAGCAGCTTAGGGGCTAGCGGAACCGGGGAGCTGTTTTTT. The complete variable domain, with remaining parts taken from reference TRBV7-2 and TRBJ2-2, reads GAGVSQSPSNKVTEKGKDVELRCDPISGHTALYWYRQSLGQGLEFLIYFQGNSAPDKSGLPSDRFSAERTGGSVSTLTIQRTQQEDSAVYLCASSLGASGTGELFFGEGSRLTVL.

This chain links TRBV7-8 with TRBJ1-1; tentatively, D is TRBD1 (6 bases). The germline gives CDR1 SGHVS, CDR2 FQNEAQ. Deletions cut 5 bases from V and 4 bases from J, with 14 bases between. This CDR3 region has 14 residues. CDR3 amino acids: CASSNREWGTEAFF. CDR3 in DNA: TGTGCCAGCAGCAACAGGGAATGGGGCACTGAAGCTTTCTTT.

V gene TRBV29-1 combines with J gene TRBJ1-1; D is perhaps TRBD1 (6 bases). The V and J ends lost 2 bases and 4 bases respectively, with 14 bases between them. The germline V gene encodes CDR1 SQVTM and CDR2 ANQGSEA. The CDR3 is made up of 14 amino acids. The CDR3 nucleotides read TGCAGCGTTGAATATGGGGGCTCGGGCACTGAAGCTTTCTTT. Its translation: CSVEYGGSGTEAFF.

The rearrangement links TRBV9 to TRBJ1-2; 9 nucleotides line up with TRBD1. Germline V gene sequence: CDR1 SGDLS, CDR2 YYNGEE. The CDR3 covers 13 residues. Trimming at V came to 4 bases and at J to 7 bases, leaving 5 bases not matched to a gene. CDR3 region: CASSPGQGTGYTF. The DNA of the CDR3 is TGTGCCAGCAGCCCAGGACAGGGGACTGGCTACACCTTC.

The chain carries TRBV7-9 and TRBJ1-2; a weak D match, TRBD1 (5 bases). The ends were cut back, 5 bases at V and 4 bases at J, with 8 bases in the middle. The CDR3 spans 12 residues. Per germline, CDR1 SEHNR and CDR2 FQNEAQ (reference sequence). In nucleotides, the CDR3 is TGTGCCAGCAGCGACCAGGGCTATGGCTACACCTTC. It translates to CASSDQGYGYTF.

The CDR3 loop is CASRGQGRSEAFF. CDR3 nucleotide sequence: TGTGCCAGCAGAGGACAGGGGCGATCTGAAGCTTTCTTT. The chain employs TRBV12-3 or TRBV12-4 and TRBJ1-1, with 9 bases aligning to TRBD1. Unmatched junction bases numbered 5, after V lost 6 bases and J lost 6 bases. This CDR3 spans 13 amino acids.

The chain has TRBV27 and TRBJ1-5; D possibly corresponds to TRBD1 (6 bases). CDR1 is MNHEY and CDR2 is SMNVEV in the germline V gene (reference sequence). The germline V and J ends were trimmed by 2 bases and 4 bases, with 12 bases remaining between them. The CDR3 spans 15 residues. CDR3 nucleotide sequence: TGTGCCAGCAGTTTAGGGACAACGGGGAATCAGCCCCAGCATTTT. Encoded protein: CASSLGTTGNQPQHF.

This clone was observed a handful of times. The V call is TRBV5-4, the J call TRBJ1-1; TRBD1 aligns across 8 bases. Trimming at V came to 4 bases and at J to 6 bases, leaving 14 bases not matched to a gene. The CDR3 loop spans 16 amino acids. Germline V gene sequence: CDR1 SGHNT, CDR2 YYREEE (reference sequence). The CDR3 spells CASSPGTGTGLPEAFF. CDR3 in DNA: TGTGCCAGCAGCCCCGGGACGGGGACAGGCCTCCCTGAAGCTTTCTTT.

This chain links TRBV4-2 with TRBJ2-2; 8 bases align to TRBD2. CDR1 is LGHNA and CDR2 is YNFKEQ in the germline V gene. With 0 bases clipped from V and 5 bases from J, the junction kept 5 bases outside the gene matches. CDR3 length: 16 residues. The CDR3 coding sequence is TGTGCCAGCAGCCAAGATCCAGGACTAGCAACCGGGGAGCTGTTTTTT. It encodes CASSQDPGLATGELFF.